One sample yielded the 21 T cell receptor beta chains listed below, sequenced in a study of radiation and T cells in renal cell carcinoma. Regarding time point: blood 4 weeks post-SBRT, at nephrectomy. Treatment indicated: 15 Gy SBRT to primary tumor, nephrectomy 4 weeks later. This table comes from immunoSEQ multiplex PCR, and its TCRdb copy is limited to in-frame clones, with some not included. The sample records about 83,000 clones, over 65% being singletons. The material sequenced was blood, taken from a patient whose treatment included radiotherapy and nephrectomy. All receptors derive from a woman aged 60-75 years with renal cell carcinoma.

The chain is built from TRBV14 and TRBJ1-2; no clear D gene. In germline, CDR1 is SGHDN, CDR2 FVKESK. CDR3 size: 13 residues. Trimming took 4 bases from V and 2 from J, leaving 8 bases between them. The CDR3 DNA sequence: TGTGCCAGCAGCCCCGGTGGGAACTATGGCTACACCTTC. As protein: CASSPGGNYGYTF.

The chain combines TRBV7-9 with TRBJ2-3; D may correspond to TRBD1 or TRBD2 (6 bases each). Trimming pared 5 bases from V and 2 bases from J, leaving 17 bases between. CDR1 and CDR2 from the germline V gene are SEHNR and FQNEAQ (reference sequence). The CDR3 is 16 amino acids. The chain's CDR3 is CASSQGGQDLTDTQYF. The CDR3 DNA is TGTGCCAGCAGCCAAGGGGGGCAGGACCTCACAGATACGCAGTATTTT.

This chain connects TRBV6-5 to TRBJ1-1, with D possibly matching TRBD1 (5 bases). V was pared by 7 bases and J by 4 bases, with 7 bases between. From germline, CDR1 is MNHEY and CDR2 SVGAGI. CDR3 length equals 11 residues. The DNA for the CDR3 is TGTGCCAGCACCGGGACCACTGAAGCTTTCTTT. Translation: CASTGTTEAFF.

The chain links TRBV18 to TRBJ2-7, with D perhaps given as TRBD1 or TRBD2 (5 bases each). Looked up from germline, CDR1 is KGHSH and CDR2 is LQKENI. Trimming took 2 bases from V and 0 from J, leaving 11 bases between them. The CDR3 runs 15 residues. CDR3 coding DNA: TGTGCCAGCTCACCAGGGACGGCCAACTCCTACGAGCAGTACTTC. Translated, it gives CASSPGTANSYEQYF. Full variable domain (remainder filled in from reference TRBV18 and TRBJ2-7): NAGVMQNPRHLVRRRGQEARLRCSPMKGHSHVYWYRQLPEEGLKFMVYLQKENIIDESGMPKERFSAEFPKEGPSILRIQQVVRGDSAAYFCASSPGTANSYEQYFGPGTRLTVT.

The CDR3: CASSSTPRGAVQYF. The CDR3 DNA follows: TGTGCCAGCAGTTCCACCCCTAGGGGGGCAGTCCAGTACTTC. The rearrangement links TRBV28 to TRBJ2-5; D is possibly TRBD1 or TRBD2 (6 bases each). CDR1 MDHEN and CDR2 SYDVKM come from the germline V gene. Trimming left V 4 bases short and J 10 bases short, with 19 bases between. The CDR3 spans 14 residues. The variable domain in full, with the rest retrieved from reference TRBV28 and TRBJ2-5, is DVKVTQSSRYLVKRTGEKVFLECVQDMDHENMFWYRQDPGLGLRLIYFSYDVKMKEKGDIPEGYSVSREKKERFSLILESASTNQTSMYLCASSSTPRGAVQYFGPGTRLLVL.

The chain employs TRBV14 and TRBJ1-2; a possible D gene is TRBD1 (6 bases). The germline gives CDR1 SGHDN, CDR2 FVKESK. This CDR3 is 14 amino acids long. Trimming removed 3 bases from V and 4 bases from J, with 12 bases in between. The CDR3: CASSQSGDGYGYTF. The CDR3 region has the DNA TGTGCCAGCAGCCAGTCAGGGGATGGCTATGGCTACACCTTC. Combining the CDR3 with reference TRBV14 and TRBJ1-2 gives the whole variable domain EAGVTQFPSHSVIEKGQTVTLRCDPISGHDNLYWYRRVMGKEIKFLLHFVKESKQDESGMPNNRFLAERTGGTYSTLKVQPAELEDSGVYFCASSQSGDGYGYTFGSGTRLTVV.

V and J are TRBV5-8 and TRBJ1-2; D not certain. The length of the CDR3 is 14 residues. Per germline, CDR1 SGHTS and CDR2 YDEGEE. Trimming stripped 1 base from V and 7 bases from J, with 14 bases between. Here the CDR3 reads CASSLSGFRSGYTF. The CDR3 DNA reads as TGTGCCAGCAGCTTGTCAGGTTTTCGTAGTGGCTACACCTTC. The full variable domain, rest sourced from reference TRBV5-8 and TRBJ1-2, is EAGVTQSPTHLIKTRGQQATLRCSPISGHTSVYWYQQALGLGLQFLLWYDEGEERNRGNFPPRFSGRQFPNYSSELNVNALELEDSALYLCASSLSGFRSGYTFGSGTRLTVV.

The chain couples TRBV5-1 to TRBJ2-7, with D perhaps matching TRBD1 (5 bases). Trimming took 4 bases from V and 8 from J, leaving 25 bases between them. The CDR3 is 16 amino acids. Germline-derived CDR1 and CDR2 are SGHRS and YFSETQ. The CDR3 region has the DNA TGCGCCAGCAGCCCGGATGGTTTCAGGGCTGAGTTCAAGCAGTACTTC. Translating it yields CASSPDGFRAEFKQYF.

The CDR3 bases are TGTGCCAGCAGCGCCAGGTTACTAGCGGGGGATAACAATGAGCAGTTCTTC. The encoded protein is CASSARLLAGDNNEQFF. The chain uses TRBV9 and TRBJ2-1; 11 bases match TRBD2. The CDR3 totals 17 residues. The germline CDR1 and CDR2 sequences are SGDLS and YYNGEE. Germline trimming cut 3 bases from V and 5 bases from J; bases unmatched to any gene: 10. Supplemented by reference TRBV9 and TRBJ2-1, the full variable domain reads DSGVTQTPKHLITATGQRVTLRCSPRSGDLSVYWYQQSLDQGLQFLIQYYNGEERAKGNILERFSAQQFPDLHSELNLSSLELGDSALYFCASSARLLAGDNNEQFFGPGTRLTVL.

This clone was counted a single time. The rearrangement joins TRBV11-2 to TRBJ1-1, with D uncertain. Trimming shortened V by 6 bases and J by 5 bases, and 10 bases separated the two germline ends. The CDR3 is 12 residues long. Germline V CDR1 and CDR2: SGHAT, FQNNGV. The CDR3 here is CASSGLGTEAFF. CDR3 DNA: TGTGCCAGCAGTGGGCTCGGGACTGAAGCTTTCTTT.

The sample holds a few counts of this clone. The chain combines TRBV19 with TRBJ2-7, with D possibly TRBD1 on 6 matching bases. The V end was cut by 2 bases, the J end by 6 bases, with 14 bases between. The germline V gene encodes CDR1 LNHDA and CDR2 SQIVND (reference sequence). This CDR3 comprises 14 residues. CDR3 sequence (DNA): TGTGCCAGTAGTATAACAGGGCCCTCCGGCGAGCAGTACTTC. Translated, it gives CASSITGPSGEQYF.

For the CDR3, the DNA is TGTGCCAGCAGTTACTCAATCAGGGCTTATGGCTACACCTTC. Translating gives CASSYSIRAYGYTF. V gene TRBV6-6 combines with J gene TRBJ1-2, with D possibly matching TRBD1 (5 bases). The germline CDR1 and CDR2 sequences are MNHNY and SVGAGI (reference sequence). Trimming stripped 0 bases from V and 5 bases from J, with 10 bases between. CDR3 length: 14 residues.

The chain recombines TRBV6-5 with TRBJ2-2, with a possible D match to TRBD2 (6 bases). The CDR3 consists of 12 residues. Between the trimmed V and J ends, which lost 4 bases and 8 bases, there was a span of 8 bases. The germline gives CDR1 MNHEY, CDR2 SVGAGI. CDR3 sequence: CASSWRAGELFF. CDR3 nucleotide sequence: TGTGCCAGCAGTTGGAGGGCTGGGGAGCTGTTTTTT.

This clone occurred once. CDR3 region: CASSPTPGQIVQPQHF. DNA of the CDR3: TGTGCCAGTAGTCCCACCCCGGGACAGATAGTTCAGCCCCAGCATTTT. The rearrangement links TRBV19 to TRBJ1-5; 7 positions match TRBD1. With 5 bases clipped from V and 6 bases from J, the junction kept 13 bases outside the gene matches. The CDR3 is made up of 16 amino acids. Germline CDR1 LNHDA, CDR2 SQIVND (reference sequence).

V and J are TRBV5-1 and TRBJ1-2; 9 positions match TRBD1. Germline values: CDR1 SGHRS, CDR2 YFSETQ. Trimming cost V 2 bases and J 5 bases; bases outside gene matches: 4. The CDR3 is 14 amino acids. CDR3 DNA sequence: TGCGCCAGCAGCTTTAGGACAGGGGAATATGGCTACACCTTC. Its translation: CASSFRTGEYGYTF. The entire variable domain, with the rest obtained from reference TRBV5-1 and TRBJ1-2, is as follows: KAGVTQTPRYLIKTRGQQVTLSCSPISGHRSVSWYQQTPGQGLQFLFEYFSETQRNKGNFPGRFSGRQFSNSRSEMNVSTLELGDSALYLCASSFRTGEYGYTFGSGTRLTVV.

The J gene is TRBJ1-5, the V gene TRBV2, with D unclear. The V end lost 6 bases, the J end lost 0 bases, and 9 bases lay between the germline ends. This CDR3 comprises 14 residues. Germline-derived CDR1 and CDR2 are SNHLY and FYNNEI. In nucleotides, the CDR3 is TGTGCCAGCAGCCGGGATAATAGCAATCAGCCCCAGCATTTT. Translation gives CASSRDNSNQPQHF.

The genes are TRBV18 and TRBJ2-7, with D possibly TRBD1 on 5 matching bases. The CDR3 has 18 amino acids. Germline V gene lookup returns CDR1 KGHSH and CDR2 LQKENI. The ends were cut back, 3 bases at V and 0 bases at J, with 21 bases in the middle. CDR3 amino acids: CASSPRRWGRESSYEQYF. In nucleotides, the CDR3 is TGTGCCAGCTCACCTAGGCGGTGGGGCAGGGAAAGCTCCTACGAGCAGTACTTC.

V is TRBV7-6 and J is TRBJ1-2; D gene unclear. The CDR3 contains 11 residues. Per germline, CDR1 SGHVS and CDR2 FNYEAQ. The germline V and J ends were trimmed by 11 bases and 1 base, with 8 bases remaining between them. CDR3 protein: CAAGVNYGYTF. CDR3 in DNA: TGTGCCGCCGGAGTTAACTATGGCTACACCTTC.

This clone showed up just once. The CDR3 spells CAISEQALGLEDEKLFF. The CDR3 nucleotides read TGTGCCATCAGTGAGCAAGCGTTAGGGTTGGAGGATGAAAAACTGTTTTTT. V and J are TRBV10-3 and TRBJ1-4, with D unclear. This CDR3 is built from 17 residues. In germline, CDR1 is ENHRY, CDR2 SYGVKD. V lost 2 bases and J lost 6, with 19 bases in between.

The V call is TRBV19, the J call TRBJ2-3, with D unresolved. The V gene lost 3 bases and the J gene lost 0 bases, with 7 bases spanning the gap. In germline, CDR1 is LNHDA, CDR2 SQIVND (reference sequence). The CDR3 has 14 amino acids. The CDR3 DNA reads as TGTGCCAGTAGTATCGGCCCTAGCACAGATACGCAGTATTTT. Translating gives CASSIGPSTDTQYF.

The V and J genes are TRBV7-9 and TRBJ1-2, with D unclear. CDR3 size: 16 residues. Germline V gene sequence: CDR1 SEHNR, CDR2 FQNEAQ (reference sequence). With 4 bases removed from V and 2 bases from J, the gap between germline ends came to 17 bases. In DNA form, the CDR3 reads TGTGCCAGCAGCTCCTCGTGGGGTCCGACCAACTATGGCTACACCTTC. Translating gives CASSSSWGPTNYGYTF.